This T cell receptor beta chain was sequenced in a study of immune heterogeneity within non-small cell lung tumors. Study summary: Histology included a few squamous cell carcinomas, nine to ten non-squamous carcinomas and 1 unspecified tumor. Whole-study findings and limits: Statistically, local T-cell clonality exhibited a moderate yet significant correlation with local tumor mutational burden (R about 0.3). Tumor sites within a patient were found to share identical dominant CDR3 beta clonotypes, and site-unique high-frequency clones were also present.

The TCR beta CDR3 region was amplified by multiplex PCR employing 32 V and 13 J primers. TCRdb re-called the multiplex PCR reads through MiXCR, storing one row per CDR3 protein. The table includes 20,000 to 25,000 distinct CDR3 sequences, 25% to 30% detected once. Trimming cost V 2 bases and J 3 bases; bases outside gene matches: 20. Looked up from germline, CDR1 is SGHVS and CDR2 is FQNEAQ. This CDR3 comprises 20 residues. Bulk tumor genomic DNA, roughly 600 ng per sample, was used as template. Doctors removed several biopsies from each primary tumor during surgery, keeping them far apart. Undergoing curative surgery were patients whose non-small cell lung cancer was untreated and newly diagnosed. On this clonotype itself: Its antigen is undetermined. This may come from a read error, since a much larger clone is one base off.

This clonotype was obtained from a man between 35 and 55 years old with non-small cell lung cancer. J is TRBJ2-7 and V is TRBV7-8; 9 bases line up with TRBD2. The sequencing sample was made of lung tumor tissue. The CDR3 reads CASSLRGLSGRPGKGYEQYF. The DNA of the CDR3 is TGTGCCAGCAGCTTACGTGGTTTGAGCGGGAGGCCAGGTAAAGGCTACGAGCAGTACTTC. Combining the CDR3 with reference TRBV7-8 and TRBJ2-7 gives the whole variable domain GAGVSQSPRYKVAKRGQDVALRCDPISGHVSLFWYQQALGQGPEFLTYFQNEAQLDKSGLPSDRFFAERPEGSVSTLKIQRTQQEDSAVYLCASSLRGLSGRPGKGYEQYFGPGTRLTVT.